This TCR beta chain emerged from a study of T-cell reconstitution after alpha-beta-depleted transplantation in children. Whole-study findings and limits: Certain patients had high TCRbeta diversity at day 60, and it came from recipient T cells and thymic progenitors that survived. The main origin of T-cell counts and diversity one year after transplant was newly produced T cells. Several hundred rapidly expanded clones from non-depleted graft cells reportedly supplied alpha-beta T cells about two months post-transplant.

V was shortened by 0 bases and J by 2 bases, with 13 bases between the two germline ends. The CDR3 length is 16 residues. Per germline, CDR1 KGHSH and CDR2 LQKENI. About this clonotype itself: Its antigen is not known.

It was with unique molecular identifiers that the TCRbeta library was prepared. TCRdb reprocessed the PCR reads via MiXCR and lists one record per CDR3 protein. The table lists 300,000 or so distinct CDR3 sequences, roughly 21% of them singletons. The sequencing here drew on PBMCs, mostly from graft donor cells, taken 180 days after TCRalphabeta/CD19-depleted stem cell transplant. The chain links TRBV18 to TRBJ2-5; D possibly corresponds to TRBD1 (6 bases). The origin of this receptor is a male patient between 5 and 17 years old who had a stem cell transplant for acute lymphoblastic leukemia, so the T cells may come from the graft donor. CDR3 sequence: CASSPPNTGWQETQYF. In nucleotides, the CDR3 is TGTGCCAGCTCACCACCGAATACAGGGTGGCAAGAGACCCAGTACTTC. The full variable domain, completed using reference TRBV18 and TRBJ2-5, is NAGVMQNPRHLVRRRGQEARLRCSPMKGHSHVYWYRQLPEEGLKFMVYLQKENIIDESGMPKERFSAEFPKEGPSILRIQQVVRGDSAAYFCASSPPNTGWQETQYFGPGTRLLVL.